A single sample gave rise to the 32 T cell receptor beta chains below, sequenced in a study of control samples from healthy donors and cancer patients (dated by TCRdb to about 2020). The method was the immunoSEQ multiplex PCR assay. Sourced from immuneACCESS, this table was stored by TCRdb with only in-frame sequences that have V and J called. A share of the clones is absent; for the studies checked, an unresolved V gene accounts for under half, and the remainder has no known explanation. The sample data list around 120,000 clones, and roughly 87% of these were observed just once. The ten largest clones take up 8% to 9% of the sample. Sequenced input: blood. These receptors came from a man in his forties in good health.

The CDR3 nucleotides are TGCGCCAGCAGCCTCATGACAGGGAGCTCCTATAATTCACCCCTCCACTTT. It yields the protein CASSLMTGSSYNSPLHF. The chain employs TRBV4-1 and TRBJ1-6, with 7 bases aligning to TRBD1. The CDR3 runs 17 residues. With V trimmed by 4 bases and J by 0 bases, 6 bases remained unmatched. The germline gives CDR1 MGHRA, CDR2 YSYEKL.

In its sample, this clone was seen a few times. The chain joins TRBV7-9 to TRBJ2-3; D not certain. This CDR3 is built from 14 residues. Deletions cut 4 bases from V and 2 bases from J, with 10 bases between. Germline-derived CDR1 and CDR2 are SEHNR and FQNEAQ (reference sequence). In DNA, the CDR3 is TGTGCCAGCAGCTCCCTCTACAACACAGATACGCAGTATTTT. Translating it yields CASSSLYNTDTQYF. Complete variable domain (other parts from reference TRBV7-9 and TRBJ2-3): DTGVSQNPRHKITKRGQNVTFRCDPISEHNRLYWYRQTLGQGPEFLTYFQNEAQLEKSRLLSDRFSAERPKGSFSTLEIQRTEQGDSAMYLCASSSLYNTDTQYFGPGTRLTVL.

V and J are TRBV11-3 and TRBJ1-2; 12 bases agree with TRBD1. This CDR3 contains 16 residues. V trimming: 1 base; J trimming: 4 bases; junction bases outside the gene matches: 4. CDR1 and CDR2 (germline): SGHNT, YENEEA. The DNA for the CDR3 is TGTGCCAGCAGCTTAGGGTCGGGACAGGGGGCCTATGGCTACACCTTC. It codes for CASSLGSGQGAYGYTF.

Regarding this clone: Distinct nucleotide sequences in the sample also encode this CDR3. The genes are TRBV13 and TRBJ2-7; TRBD2 aligns across 14 bases. Looked up from germline, CDR1 is PRHDT and CDR2 is FYEKMQ (reference sequence). CDR3 length equals 17 residues. J gave up 5 bases and V 3 bases, and 9 bases lay outside the gene matches. As DNA, the CDR3 is TGTGCCAGCAGCTTGCCAAGACTAGCGGGGGGGCGCCACGAGCAGTACTTC. This codes for CASSLPRLAGGRHEQYF.

This sequence joins TRBV11-2 and TRBJ1-1; maybe TRBD1 (5 bases). From germline, CDR1 is SGHAT and CDR2 FQNNGV. V was clipped by 11 bases and J by 4 bases, with 17 bases between them. The CDR3 sequence is 13 residues long. CDR3 amino acids: CALWDSGATEAFF. The CDR3 DNA follows: TGTGCCTTGTGGGACTCCGGGGCCACTGAAGCTTTCTTT.

Comments on this clone: Compared with germline, one end of the junction differs, possibly owing to a read error. This chain connects TRBV5-3 to TRBJ2-5; D possibly corresponds to TRBD2 (5 bases). TRBV5-3 falls under the ORF class, with uncertain function. There are 14 residues in the CDR3. CDR3 residues: CARSSPTNQGTQYF. As DNA, the CDR3 is TGTGCCAGAAGCTCTCCGACTAACCAAGGGACCCAGTACTTC.

This chain links TRBV11-2 with TRBJ1-1; TRBD1 is a possible D gene (6 bases). The CDR3 covers 12 residues. Germline-derived CDR1 and CDR2 are SGHAT and FQNNGV. V was cut by 3 bases and J by 11 bases, with 13 bases left in between. CDR3 region: CASSFGGARAFF. CDR3 DNA sequence: TGTGCCAGCAGCTTCGGGGGGGCCAGGGCTTTCTTT.

The rearrangement links TRBV6-5 to TRBJ1-3; D may be TRBD1 (6 bases). Germline V gives CDR1 MNHEY, CDR2 SVGAGI. This CDR3 comprises 15 residues. Between the trimmed V and J ends, which lost 8 bases and 0 bases, there was a span of 14 bases. The CDR3 loop reads CASQSRGLSGNTIYF. In nucleotides, the CDR3 is TGTGCCAGCCAGTCCCGGGGGCTCTCTGGAAACACCATATATTTT.

The chain employs TRBV19 and TRBJ1-5, with 9 nucleotides matching TRBD1. The V and J ends lost 8 bases and 2 bases, in that order; junction bases with no gene match: 7. CDR1 is LNHDA and CDR2 is SQIVND in the germline V gene (reference sequence). The CDR3 consists of 15 residues. The CDR3 here is CASGSTGGGNQPQHF. The CDR3 nucleotides read TGTGCCAGTGGTTCGACAGGGGGGGGCAATCAGCCCCAGCATTTT.

This chain connects TRBV4-2 to TRBJ2-3; 12 bases map to TRBD2. V gave up 2 bases and J gave up 1 base; unmatched junction bases: 1. CDR3 size: 16 residues. CDR1 is LGHNA, CDR2 YNFKEQ, per germline. The CDR3 reads CASSQRTSGGTDTQYF. CDR3 DNA sequence: TGTGCCAGCAGCCAACGGACTAGCGGGGGCACAGATACGCAGTATTTT.

The rearrangement uses TRBV7-2 and TRBJ1-3, with D hard to call. This CDR3 has 15 amino acids. V lost 1 base and J lost 0, with 7 bases in between. Germline V gene data show CDR1 as SGHTA and CDR2 as FQGNSA. This CDR3 is CASSLERASGNTIYF. CDR3 nucleotide sequence: TGTGCCAGCAGCTTAGAACGCGCCTCTGGAAACACCATATATTTT.

In its sample, this clone was seen once. The V and J genes are TRBV6-2 or TRBV6-3 and TRBJ2-4, with 7 bases identical to TRBD1. CDR3 length: 15 residues. CDR1 MNHEY and CDR2 SVGEGT come from the germline V gene. J lost 0 bases, V lost 5 bases, and 4 bases had no gene match. CDR3 in amino acids: CASSGQVLAKNIQYF. CDR3 coding DNA: TGTGCCAGCAGTGGACAGGTTCTAGCCAAAAACATTCAGTACTTC.

This clone has just one count. This sequence joins TRBV24-1 and TRBJ2-1; 11 bases line up with TRBD1. The germline V gene encodes CDR1 KGHDR and CDR2 SFDVKD. The CDR3 loop spans 17 amino acids. Trimming took 4 bases from V and 8 from J; bases not matched to a gene: 12. The CDR3: CATSDSGGTGGMYEQFF. The CDR3 DNA reads TGTGCCACCAGTGACTCCGGCGGGACAGGGGGTATGTATGAGCAGTTCTTC.

This sequence joins TRBV18 and TRBJ2-7; weak D call: TRBD1 (6 bases). CDR3 length equals 15 residues. V lost 0 bases and J lost 4, with 13 bases in between. CDR1 is KGHSH and CDR2 is LQKENI in the germline V gene. The DNA of the CDR3 is TGTGCCAGCTCACCACCCCAGGGGTGGCAGTACGAGCAGTACTTC. It is translated as CASSPPQGWQYEQYF. Together with reference TRBV18 and TRBJ2-7, the CDR3 gives the full variable domain: NAGVMQNPRHLVRRRGQEARLRCSPMKGHSHVYWYRQLPEEGLKFMVYLQKENIIDESGMPKERFSAEFPKEGPSILRIQQVVRGDSAAYFCASSPPQGWQYEQYFGPGTRLTVT.

The gene calls are TRBV25-1 and TRBJ2-2, with a tentative D call TRBD2 (6 bases). This CDR3 has 14 residues. V shed 6 bases and J shed 3 bases, with 11 bases lying between them. Per the germline V gene, CDR1 is MGHDK and CDR2 is SYGVNS. CDR3 in amino acids: CASRDWGDTGELFF. The CDR3 nucleotides read TGTGCCAGCAGGGACTGGGGGGACACCGGGGAGCTGTTTTTT.

The chain links TRBV9 to TRBJ1-1; D may be TRBD1 (5 bases). The V and J ends lost 4 bases and 2 bases respectively, with 12 bases between them. CDR3 length equals 14 residues. Germline V lookup: CDR1 SGDLS, CDR2 YYNGEE. CDR3 coding DNA: TGTGCCAGCAGCCCAAGACAGCTTAACACTGAAGCTTTCTTT. This sequence encodes CASSPRQLNTEAFF.

The rearrangement joins TRBV23-1 to TRBJ2-1; TRBD1 might be the D (6 bases). TRBV23-1 is an ORF for which the function is uncertain. V lost 6 bases and J lost 3, with 6 bases in between. The CDR3 runs 12 residues. The CDR3 region has the DNA TGCGCCAGCAGACAGGGCTACAATGAGCAGTTCTTC. Amino acid sequence: CASRQGYNEQFF.

This chain connects TRBV5-1 to TRBJ2-2, with 11 bases aligning to TRBD2. The ends lost 4 bases at V and 6 bases at J; junction bases unmatched: 8. The germline V gene encodes CDR1 SGHRS and CDR2 YFSETQ. The CDR3 contains 16 residues. In DNA form, the CDR3 reads TGCGCCAGCAGCCCCTTAGCGGGGGGGCTTCCCGGGGAGCTGTTTTTT. It yields the protein CASSPLAGGLPGELFF.

CDR3 coding DNA: TGTGCCAGCAGCTTAGCCCTGGTGGCGGGGGCGAACACTGAAGCTTTCTTT. It specifies CASSLALVAGANTEAFF. V usage is TRBV7-2 and J usage is TRBJ1-1; D possibly corresponds to TRBD1 (6 bases). V lost 0 bases to trimming and J lost 1 base, with 15 bases between them. In germline, CDR1 is SGHTA, CDR2 FQGNSA. There are 17 residues in the CDR3.

The gene calls are TRBV4-1 and TRBJ1-2; D might be TRBD1 (6 bases). Germline assignment: CDR1 MGHRA and CDR2 YSYEKL. The CDR3 sequence is 16 residues long. Trimming pared 0 bases from V and 4 bases from J, leaving 15 bases between. The CDR3 region has the DNA TGCGCCAGCAGCCAAGAAGGGTCAGGGGCTGGCTATGGCTACACCTTC. Translating it yields CASSQEGSGAGYGYTF.

The genes are TRBV30 and TRBJ1-4; D call uncertain. The germline V gene has CDR1 GTSNPN and CDR2 SVGIG (reference sequence). The ends were cut back, 1 base at V and 10 bases at J, with 10 bases in the middle. CDR3 length: 12 amino acids. CDR3 protein: CAWSARTGKLFF. The DNA for the CDR3 is TGTGCCTGGAGTGCCCGGACGGGAAAACTGTTTTTT.

The V call is TRBV30, the J call TRBJ1-6; D unresolved. The germline V gene has CDR1 GTSNPN and CDR2 SVGIG (reference sequence). V was shortened by 0 bases and J by 9 bases, with 12 bases between the two germline ends. The CDR3 covers 14 residues. This CDR3 is CAWSVEGSSSPLHF. As DNA, the CDR3 is TGTGCCTGGAGTGTAGAAGGGAGTAGTTCACCCCTCCACTTT.

The rearrangement joins TRBV24-1 to TRBJ2-3, with TRBD2 matching over 8 bases. Germline V lookup: CDR1 KGHDR, CDR2 SFDVKD. The CDR3 loop spans 18 amino acids. V shed 5 bases, J shed 4 bases, and the junction held 16 bases outside the gene matches. The CDR3 loop is CATSALRAGGHSPDTQYF. The CDR3 DNA is TGTGCCACCAGTGCCCTGAGGGCGGGGGGCCATAGTCCAGATACGCAGTATTTT.

The rearrangement uses TRBV10-1 and TRBJ2-1; TRBD2 agrees at 8 bases. Germline V CDR1 and CDR2: WNHNN, SYGVQD (reference sequence). The CDR3 runs to 15 residues. Unmatched junction bases numbered 4, after V lost 1 base and J lost 5 bases. CDR3 DNA: TGCGCCAGCAGTGAGTATGGACTAGCTCACAATGAGCAGTTCTTC. Its translation is CASSEYGLAHNEQFF.

The chain uses TRBV19 and TRBJ1-1; D possibly corresponds to TRBD1 (5 bases). The CDR3 has 15 residues. From germline, CDR1 is LNHDA and CDR2 SQIVND (reference sequence). The V end lost 2 bases, the J end lost 4 bases, and 14 bases lay between the germline ends. In nucleotides, the CDR3 is TGTGCCAGTAGTATACCCCCCCCAGGGAGCACTGAAGCTTTCTTT. Translation: CASSIPPPGSTEAFF.

The count of this clone is one. This chain links TRBV6-2 or TRBV6-3 with TRBJ1-5, with D possibly matching TRBD1 (6 bases). Germline assignment: CDR1 MNHEY and CDR2 SVGEGT. The CDR3 has 15 amino acids. The V end was cut by 5 bases, the J end by 0 bases, with 11 bases between. The CDR3 reads CASSRGQISNQPQHF. The CDR3 coding sequence is TGTGCCAGCAGTCGTGGACAGATTAGCAATCAGCCCCAGCATTTT.

The CDR3 sequence: CASRTGFTEAFF. The CDR3 bases are TGTGCCAGTAGAACAGGGTTCACTGAAGCTTTCTTT. This chain joins TRBV19 and TRBJ1-1, with TRBD1 as a possible D gene (6 bases). The germline V and J ends were trimmed by 6 bases and 4 bases, with 9 bases remaining between them. The CDR3 runs to 12 residues. Germline values: CDR1 LNHDA, CDR2 SQIVND (reference sequence).

The rearrangement links TRBV6-4 to TRBJ1-2; tentative D call: TRBD1 (5 bases). Germline CDR1 MRHNA, CDR2 SNTAGT. The CDR3 covers 14 residues. The V gene lost 8 bases and the J gene lost 3 bases, with 16 bases spanning the gap. The CDR3 sequence: CASPSGTEDYGYTF. CDR3 DNA: TGTGCCAGCCCCTCAGGGACGGAGGACTATGGCTACACCTTC.

The chain uses TRBV28 and TRBJ1-5; 7 nucleotides align to TRBD1. There are 14 residues in the CDR3. V lost 2 bases and J lost 6; bases outside the gene matches: 4. CDR1 MDHEN and CDR2 SYDVKM come from the germline V gene. CDR3 loop: CASSLPQGTQPQHF. In nucleotides, the CDR3 is TGTGCCAGCAGTTTACCACAGGGGACTCAGCCCCAGCATTTT. The full variable domain, rest sourced from reference TRBV28 and TRBJ1-5, is DVKVTQSSRYLVKRTGEKVFLECVQDMDHENMFWYRQDPGLGLRLIYFSYDVKMKEKGDIPEGYSVSREKKERFSLILESASTNQTSMYLCASSLPQGTQPQHFGDGTRLSIL.

The rearrangement links TRBV5-1 to TRBJ1-6, with TRBD1 matching over 11 bases. This CDR3 has 13 residues. V dropped 7 bases and J dropped 7; count of bases not matched to a gene: 1. Germline V gene lookup returns CDR1 SGHRS and CDR2 YFSETQ. The CDR3 spells CASGQGANSPLHF. As DNA, the CDR3 is TGCGCCAGCGGACAGGGGGCGAATTCACCCCTCCACTTT.

The chain is built from TRBV3-1 (or the pseudogene TRBV3-2) and TRBJ2-5, with unresolved D. With 4 bases removed from V and 0 bases from J, the gap between germline ends came to 9 bases. The CDR3 loop spans 14 amino acids. The germline gives CDR1 LGHDT, CDR2 YNNKEL (reference sequence). CDR3 DNA sequence: TGTGCCAGCAGCCGATACAGAGACCAAGAGACCCAGTACTTC. The encoded protein is CASSRYRDQETQYF.

The chain recombines TRBV24-1 with TRBJ1-5; D not resolved. V was shortened by 4 bases and J by 1 base, with 7 bases between the two germline ends. This CDR3 is 14 amino acids long. The germline gives CDR1 KGHDR, CDR2 SFDVKD. The CDR3 is CATSDPQSNQPQHF. As DNA, the CDR3 is TGTGCCACCAGTGACCCACAAAGCAATCAGCCCCAGCATTTT.